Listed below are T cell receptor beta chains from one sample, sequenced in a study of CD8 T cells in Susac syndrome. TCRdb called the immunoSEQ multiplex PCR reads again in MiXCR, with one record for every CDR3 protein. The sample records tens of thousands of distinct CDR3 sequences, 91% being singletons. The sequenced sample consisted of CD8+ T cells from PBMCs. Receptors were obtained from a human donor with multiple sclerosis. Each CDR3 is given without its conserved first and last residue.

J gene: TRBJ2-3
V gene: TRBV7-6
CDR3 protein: ASSPESSTDTQY

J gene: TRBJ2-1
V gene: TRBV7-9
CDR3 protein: ASSWTNNEQF

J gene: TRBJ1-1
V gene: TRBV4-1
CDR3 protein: ASSPTALNTEAF

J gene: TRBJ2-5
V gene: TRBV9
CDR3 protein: ASSVGGSQETQY

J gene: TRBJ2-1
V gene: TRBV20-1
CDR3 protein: SARLAGASEQF

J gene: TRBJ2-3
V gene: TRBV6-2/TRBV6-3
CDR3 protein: ASSYAGTDTQY

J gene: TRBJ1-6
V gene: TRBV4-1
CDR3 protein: ASSLGPSGVTNSPLH

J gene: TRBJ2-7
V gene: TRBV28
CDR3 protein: ASSLTGTQSEQY

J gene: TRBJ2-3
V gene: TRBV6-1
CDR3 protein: ASSADRYTDTQY

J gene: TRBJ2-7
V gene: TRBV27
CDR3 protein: ASSLKGSSYEQY

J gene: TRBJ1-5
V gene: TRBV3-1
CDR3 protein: ASSQDGPGQTQPQH

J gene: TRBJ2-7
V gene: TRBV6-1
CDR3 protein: ASSEELAGDEQY

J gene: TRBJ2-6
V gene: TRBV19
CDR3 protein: ASSISGAGANVLT

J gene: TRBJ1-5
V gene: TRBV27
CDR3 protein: ASSLGSGWDQPQH

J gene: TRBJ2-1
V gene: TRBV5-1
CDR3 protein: ASSPDPGSNEQF

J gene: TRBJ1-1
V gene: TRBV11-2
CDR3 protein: ASSLLTEAF

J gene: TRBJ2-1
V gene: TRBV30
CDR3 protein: AWSKNPPGQEQF

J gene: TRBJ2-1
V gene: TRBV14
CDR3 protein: ASSQEGQGYEQF

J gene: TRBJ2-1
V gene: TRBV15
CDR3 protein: ATSRGAGGPGYNEQF

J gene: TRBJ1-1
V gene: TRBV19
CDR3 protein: ASSQTWGANTEAF

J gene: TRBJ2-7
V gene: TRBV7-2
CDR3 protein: ASSLTSGSYEQY

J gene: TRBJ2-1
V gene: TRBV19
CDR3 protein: ASSGDRDRPNEQF

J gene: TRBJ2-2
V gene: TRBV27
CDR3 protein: ASSLFLPGPGTGELF

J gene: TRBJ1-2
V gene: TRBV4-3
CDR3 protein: ASSRSTGELYGYT

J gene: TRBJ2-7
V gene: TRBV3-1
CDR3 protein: ASSQVALTEQY

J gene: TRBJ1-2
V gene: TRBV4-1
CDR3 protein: ASSLTGQGVDGYT